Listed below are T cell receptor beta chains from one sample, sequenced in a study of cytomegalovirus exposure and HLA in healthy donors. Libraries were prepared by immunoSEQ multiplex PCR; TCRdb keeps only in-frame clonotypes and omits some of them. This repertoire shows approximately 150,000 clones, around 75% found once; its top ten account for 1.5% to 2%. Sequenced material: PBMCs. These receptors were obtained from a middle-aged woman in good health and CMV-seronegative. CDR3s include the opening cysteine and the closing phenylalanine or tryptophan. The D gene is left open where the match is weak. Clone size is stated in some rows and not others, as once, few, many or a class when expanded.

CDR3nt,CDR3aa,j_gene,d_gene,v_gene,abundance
TGTGCCAGCAGCTCCAATCGGGGGGCAGCCTACAATGAGCAGTTCTTC,CASSSNRGAAYNEQFF,TRBJ2-1,-,TRBV5-6,-
TGTGCCTGGAGTTGGGGAGGGAGCTCACCCCTCCACTTT,CAWSWGGSSPLHF,TRBJ1-6,-,TRBV30,-
TGTGCCAGCAGCTTCTCTAGGGGTGGCACTGAAGCTTTCTTT,CASSFSRGGTEAFF,TRBJ1-1,-,TRBV5-4,-
TGTGCCAGCGCTATAGGGACTAGCGCCTACAATGAGCAGTTCTTC,CASAIGTSAYNEQFF,TRBJ2-1,TRBD2,TRBV7-7,few
TGTGCCAGCAGTTACTCCGGGACAGGGTTCGGAGAGACCCAGTACTTC,CASSYSGTGFGETQYF,TRBJ2-5,TRBD1,TRBV6-5,few
TGTGCCAGCAGTGAGGTCAGAAATCAGCCCCAGCATTTT,CASSEVRNQPQHF,TRBJ1-5,-,TRBV6-1,-
TGTGCCAGCTCACCACCTTCTAACACCGGGGAGCTGTTTTTT,CASSPPSNTGELFF,TRBJ2-2,-,TRBV18,few
TGTGCCACCAGCCGGGCGAGGACCCGGGGGGGCTACACCTTC,CATSRARTRGGYTF,TRBJ1-2,-,TRBV15,-
TGCGCCAGCAGACCGACAGGGTTGGTCTACGAGCAGTACTTC,CASRPTGLVYEQYF,TRBJ2-7,TRBD1,TRBV4-1,-
TGTGCCAGCAGCTTAGACAGGGGGAACACTGAAGCTTTCTTT,CASSLDRGNTEAFF,TRBJ1-1,TRBD1,TRBV5-4,-
TGTGCCAGCAGGACGGACAGACTGAACACCGGGGAGCTGTTTTTT,CASRTDRLNTGELFF,TRBJ2-2,-,TRBV2,-
TGCGCCACCACAGGACAGGATAGCGCTGAAGCTTTCTTT,CATTGQDSAEAFF,TRBJ1-1,TRBD1,TRBV5-1,few
TGTGCCAGTTCAGCCGGGACAGGGATCACCTACGAGCAGTACTTC,CASSAGTGITYEQYF,TRBJ2-7,TRBD1,TRBV19,once
TGTGCCAGCAGCTGGCGGGGGGGCATTGAGGAGACCCAGTACTTC,CASSWRGGIEETQYF,TRBJ2-5,TRBD2,TRBV7-9,-
TGTGCCAGCAGCCGAATTCGACAGGGCGGATGGTCTGGGGCCAACGTCCTGACTTTC,CASSRIRQGGWSGANVLTF,TRBJ2-6,TRBD1,TRBV7-9,-
TGCAGCGTAGTAGCGGTTAGCACAGATACGCAGTATTTT,CSVVAVSTDTQYF,TRBJ2-3,-,TRBV29-1,-
TGTGCCAGCTCACCGACAGCAGCTAGCACAGATACGCAGTATTTT,CASSPTAASTDTQYF,TRBJ2-3,-,TRBV18,-
TGTGCCAGCTGGACTAGCTCTAGCACAGATACGCAGTATTTT,CASWTSSSTDTQYF,TRBJ2-3,TRBD2,TRBV18,-
TGTGCCAGCAGCCAGAGTGGAGGGGGGGGGAATTCACCCCTCCACTTT,CASSQSGGGGNSPLHF,TRBJ1-6,-,TRBV4-2,-
TGTGCCAGCAGCTTACGTTCAGGGGGCGAGGGTAAAGCTTTCTTT,CASSLRSGGEGKAFF,TRBJ1-1,TRBD1,TRBV7-6,-
TGTGCCTGTATACCCGGGACAGAAGGACAGCCCCAGCATTTT,CACIPGTEGQPQHF,TRBJ1-5,TRBD1,TRBV30,-
TGTGCCAGCGGTAGGGGTAACTATGGCTACACCTTC,CASGRGNYGYTF,TRBJ1-2,-,TRBV19,-
TGCAGTGTCACCCCAGTCCCTGGCTACACCTTC,CSVTPVPGYTF,TRBJ1-2,-,TRBV20-1,-
TGTGCCAGCAGCCCAGGACAGGGGGTATACTACGAGCAGTACTTC,CASSPGQGVYYEQYF,TRBJ2-7,TRBD1,TRBV7-9,-
TGTGCCAGCAGCTTTAAACAGGGAAGAAACACCATATATTTT,CASSFKQGRNTIYF,TRBJ1-3,-,TRBV5-6,-
TGTGCCAGCAGCTTCTCTAGCGGGGGGACAGATACGCAGTATTTT,CASSFSSGGTDTQYF,TRBJ2-3,TRBD2,TRBV7-2,once
TGCGCCAGCAGCCCCGCCGGGACTGTATTAGGGACCCAGTACTTC,CASSPAGTVLGTQYF,TRBJ2-5,-,TRBV5-1,-
TGCGCCAGCAGTGAGTCGGGACACCCCAACTACGAGCAGTACTTC,CASSESGHPNYEQYF,TRBJ2-7,-,TRBV10-2,-
TGTGCCAGCAGCCCTCGCGGGAGTTGGCTAGCGGTTTACGAGCAGTACTTC,CASSPRGSWLAVYEQYF,TRBJ2-7,TRBD2,TRBV9,-
TGTGCCAGCAGCCCTCCGGGACAGGGTTTCGTGGGAGGCTACACCTTC,CASSPPGQGFVGGYTF,TRBJ1-2,TRBD1,TRBV5-4,-
TGTGCCAGCAGTTTGTGGGTAGAGGATGGCTACACCTTC,CASSLWVEDGYTF,TRBJ1-2,-,TRBV28,-
TGTGCCAGCAGTGCGCAGGGCGGATGGAACACCATATATTTT,CASSAQGGWNTIYF,TRBJ1-3,-,TRBV6-1,-
TGTGCCAGCAGTGACCCAGGAACCCACAATGAGCAGTTCTTC,CASSDPGTHNEQFF,TRBJ2-1,-,TRBV2,few
TGCAGCGTTGAAAGGTTCGGGACAGGGGCCTATGGCTACACCTTC,CSVERFGTGAYGYTF,TRBJ1-2,TRBD1,TRBV29-1,few
TGTGCCAGCAGTCTCCATACGGGACAGGGTTCGGGGGGCACCTTC,CASSLHTGQGSGGTF,TRBJ1-2,TRBD1,TRBV28,-
TGCGCCAGCAGCAACGCATGGGGGGTCCGGGACACTGAAGCTTTCTTT,CASSNAWGVRDTEAFF,TRBJ1-1,-,TRBV5-1,once
TGTGCCAGCAGCTTCCGGGACAGGGGGCTGGAGGAGCAGTACTTC,CASSFRDRGLEEQYF,TRBJ2-7,TRBD1,TRBV27,-
TGTGCCAGCAGCTTAGTGCTAGGGCAGGGAGGCGAGCAGTACTTC,CASSLVLGQGGEQYF,TRBJ2-7,-,TRBV11-2,-
TGTGCCAGCAGGGGGACTTGGAAAGAGACCCAGTACTTC,CASRGTWKETQYF,TRBJ2-5,-,TRBV6-1,-
TGTGCCAGCAGTTACAGGCGACTAGACGGCGAGCAGTACTTC,CASSYRRLDGEQYF,TRBJ2-7,-,TRBV6-5,-
TGTGCCAGCAGATTGGGGGGCACTGAAGCTTTCTTT,CASRLGGTEAFF,TRBJ1-1,-,TRBV25-1,-
TGTGCCAGCAGCCGACGGGACAGGGGATCCCGTACAGCCTACGAGCAGTACTTC,CASSRRDRGSRTAYEQYF,TRBJ2-7,TRBD1,TRBV5-6,-
TGTGCCAGCAGCTTACAGCTACCGGGACAGGCCTACGAGCAGTACTTC,CASSLQLPGQAYEQYF,TRBJ2-7,TRBD1,TRBV7-9,few
TGTGCCAGCAGTGTCCCTTATAGCAATCAGCCCCAGCATTTT,CASSVPYSNQPQHF,TRBJ1-5,-,TRBV2,-